These T cell receptor beta chains were read from a single sample in a study of OX40 agonist ivuxolimab in advanced cancers. Only in-frame clones appear in the TCRdb table, and some are missing; sequencing was by immunoSEQ multiplex PCR. The sample has some 70,000 clones, roughly 88% seen once. The sample in question was CD4+ or CD8+ T cells sorted from blood, obtained in a trial of the OX40 agonist ivuxolimab. Receptors originate from an adult with an advanced solid tumor such as melanoma, head and neck, liver or kidney cancer. CDR3s include the opening cysteine and the closing phenylalanine or tryptophan. The D gene is left open where the match is weak. Where a row states a size, it is once, few, many or the class of an expanded clone; other rows omit it.

>TRBV25-1|TRBJ1-2|-|few
CASSEPQAPYGYTF
TGTGCCAGCAGTGAACCACAGGCCCCCTATGGCTACACCTTC
>TRBV30|TRBJ1-2|-|-
CAWSVRNYGYTF
TGTGCCTGGAGTGTACGTAACTATGGCTACACCTTC
>TRBV29-1|TRBJ2-3|-|-
CSVEAGSVAADTQYF
TGCAGCGTTGAAGCGGGGTCGGTAGCGGCAGATACGCAGTATTTT
>TRBV19|TRBJ1-2|TRBD1|-
CASSTGGRGYGYTF
TGTGCCAGTAGTACAGGGGGCAGGGGCTATGGCTACACCTTC
>TRBV19|TRBJ2-2|TRBD2|-
CASSMPSGLAAGTGELFF
TGTGCCAGTAGTATGCCCTCGGGACTAGCGGCGGGCACCGGGGAGCTGTTTTTT
>TRBV5-1|TRBJ1-1|TRBD1|-
CASSSRGQYTEAFF
TGCGCCAGCAGCTCCAGGGGGCAGTACACTGAAGCTTTCTTT
>TRBV28|TRBJ1-1|-|-
CASSAGGRNTEAFF
TGTGCCAGCAGTGCGGGGGGTCGGAACACTGAAGCTTTCTTT
>TRBV7-9|TRBJ2-1|TRBD2|-
CASSFGTSGRTHTLNEQFF
TGTGCCAGCAGCTTCGGGACTAGCGGGAGGACTCACACTCTAAATGAGCAGTTCTTC
>TRBV25-1|TRBJ1-1|-|-
CASSETEKFTEAFF
TGTGCCAGCAGTGAAACAGAAAAATTCACTGAAGCTTTCTTT
>TRBV10-3|TRBJ1-3|-|-
CAITQGSFGNTIYF
TGTGCCATCACCCAGGGTAGCTTTGGAAACACCATATATTTT
>TRBV19|TRBJ1-6|-|-
CASMGEGDSPLHF
TGTGCCAGTATGGGCGAGGGAGATTCACCCCTCCACTTT
>TRBV2|TRBJ2-3|TRBD2|-
CASSELAGGTDTQYF
TGTGCCAGCAGCGAACTAGCGGGAGGGACAGATACGCAGTATTTT
>TRBV7-3|TRBJ2-2|-|-
CASSSANTGELFF
TGTGCCAGCAGCTCTGCGAACACCGGGGAGCTGTTTTTT
>TRBV5-1|TRBJ1-1|-|-
CASSLSGVTEAFF
TGCGCCAGCAGCTTATCTGGCGTCACTGAAGCTTTCTTT